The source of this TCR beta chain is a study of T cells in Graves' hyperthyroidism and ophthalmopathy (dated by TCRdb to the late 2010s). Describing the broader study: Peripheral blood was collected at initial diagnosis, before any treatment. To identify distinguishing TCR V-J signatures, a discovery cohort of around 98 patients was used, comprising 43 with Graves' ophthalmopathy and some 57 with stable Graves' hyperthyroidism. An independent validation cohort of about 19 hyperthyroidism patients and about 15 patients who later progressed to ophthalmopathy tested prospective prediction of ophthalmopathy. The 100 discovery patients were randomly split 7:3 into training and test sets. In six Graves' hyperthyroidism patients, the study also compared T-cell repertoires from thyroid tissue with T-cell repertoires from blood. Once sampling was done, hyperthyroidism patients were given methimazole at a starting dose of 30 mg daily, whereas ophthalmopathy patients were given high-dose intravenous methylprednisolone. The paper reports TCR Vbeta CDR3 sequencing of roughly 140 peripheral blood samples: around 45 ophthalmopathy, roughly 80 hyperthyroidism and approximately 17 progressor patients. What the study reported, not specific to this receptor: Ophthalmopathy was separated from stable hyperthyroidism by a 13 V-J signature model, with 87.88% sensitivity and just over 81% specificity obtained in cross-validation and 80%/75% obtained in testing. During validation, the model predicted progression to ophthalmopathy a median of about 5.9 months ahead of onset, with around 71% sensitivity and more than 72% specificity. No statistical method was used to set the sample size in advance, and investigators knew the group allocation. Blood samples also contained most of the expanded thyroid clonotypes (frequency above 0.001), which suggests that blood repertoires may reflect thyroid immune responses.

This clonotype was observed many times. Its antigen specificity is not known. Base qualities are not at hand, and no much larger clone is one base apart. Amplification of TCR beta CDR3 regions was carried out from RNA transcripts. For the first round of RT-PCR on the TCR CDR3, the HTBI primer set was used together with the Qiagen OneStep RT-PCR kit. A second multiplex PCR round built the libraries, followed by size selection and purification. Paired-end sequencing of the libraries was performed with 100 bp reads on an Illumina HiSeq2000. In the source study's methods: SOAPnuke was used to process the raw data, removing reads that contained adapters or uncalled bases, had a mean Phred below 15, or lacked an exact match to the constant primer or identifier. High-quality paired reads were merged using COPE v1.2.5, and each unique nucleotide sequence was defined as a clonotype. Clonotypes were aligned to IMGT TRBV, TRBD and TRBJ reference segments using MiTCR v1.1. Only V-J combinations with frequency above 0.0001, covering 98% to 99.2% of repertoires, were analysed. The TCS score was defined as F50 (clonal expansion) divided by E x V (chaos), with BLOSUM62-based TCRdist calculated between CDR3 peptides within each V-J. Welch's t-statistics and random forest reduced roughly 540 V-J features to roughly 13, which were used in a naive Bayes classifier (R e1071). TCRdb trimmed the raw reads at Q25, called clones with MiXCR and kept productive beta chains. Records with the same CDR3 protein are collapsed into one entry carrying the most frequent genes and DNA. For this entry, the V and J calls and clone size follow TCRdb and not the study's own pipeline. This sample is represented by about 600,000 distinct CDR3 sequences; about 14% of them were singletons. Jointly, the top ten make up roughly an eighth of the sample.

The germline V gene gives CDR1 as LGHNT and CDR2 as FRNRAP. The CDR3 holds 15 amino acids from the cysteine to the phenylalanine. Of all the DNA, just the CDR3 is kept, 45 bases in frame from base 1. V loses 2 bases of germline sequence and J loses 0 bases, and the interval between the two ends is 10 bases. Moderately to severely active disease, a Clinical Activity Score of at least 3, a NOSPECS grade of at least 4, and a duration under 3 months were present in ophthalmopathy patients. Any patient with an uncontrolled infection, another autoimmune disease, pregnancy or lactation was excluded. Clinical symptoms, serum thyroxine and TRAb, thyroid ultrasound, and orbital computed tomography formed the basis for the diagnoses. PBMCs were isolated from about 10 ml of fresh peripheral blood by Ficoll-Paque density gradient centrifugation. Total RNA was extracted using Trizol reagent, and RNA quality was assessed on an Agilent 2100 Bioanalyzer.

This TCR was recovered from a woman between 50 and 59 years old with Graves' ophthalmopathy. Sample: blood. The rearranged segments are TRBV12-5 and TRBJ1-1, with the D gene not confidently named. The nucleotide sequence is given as TGTGCTAGTGGTTTGAACCCCGAGGTGAACACTGAAGCTTTCTTT. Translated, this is CASGLNPEVNTEAFF.